This T cell receptor beta chain was recovered during a study of cytomegalovirus exposure and HLA in healthy donors. This clone was detected a few times. The CDR3 covers 13 residues. V lost 6 bases and J lost 10; bases outside the gene matches: 6. The germline V gene has CDR1 ENHRY and CDR2 SYGVKD. This table comes from immunoSEQ multiplex PCR, and its TCRdb copy is limited to in-frame clones, with some not included. The sample has tens of thousands of clones, more than 85% seen once; the top ten hold about 3.8%. Sequencing used PBMCs. The gene calls are TRBV10-3 and TRBJ1-6, with TRBD1 matching over 7 bases. The receptor's source is a woman between 25 and 40 years old in good health and CMV-seronegative. This chain's CDR3 is CAIRGDSESPLHF. The CDR3 region has the DNA TGTGCCATCAGGGGGGACAGTGAATCACCCCTCCACTTT.